A selection of T cell receptor beta chains follows, all from one sample in a study of molecular identifiers for immune sequencing clone quantification. A single record per CDR3 protein comes from TCRdb applying MiXCR to the PCR reads. The sample holds 50,000 to 65,000 distinct CDR3 sequences, under 30% seen once. Sequencing was carried out using naive CD8+ T cells from blood, with Jurkat cell RNA spiked in. The source of these receptors is a human donor in good health. Some libraries in this study had Jurkat cell RNA spiked in. The CDR3 runs from the conserved cysteine through the conserved F or W. Fields, in order: V gene, clone size, D gene, J gene, CDR3 protein, CDR3 DNA. D genes are given only for firm matches. Clone size, where shown, is once, few, many, or a class for clones that have expanded.

TRBV28	many	NA	TRBJ1-1	CASRDTANTEAFF	TGTGCCAGCAGGGACACCGCGAACACTGAAGCTTTCTTT
TRBV11-3	NA	NA	TRBJ1-1	CANNKQGITKTFF	TGTGCCAACAACAAGCAGGGTATCACTAAAACTTTCTTT
TRBV6-5	many	TRBD1	TRBJ1-1	CASSNYRGIWGTEAFF	TGTGCCAGCAGCAACTACAGGGGGATTTGGGGTACTGAAGCTTTCTTT
TRBV3-1	NA	NA	TRBJ1-5	CARPQGRGGGLPQPQHF	TGTGCCCGCCCCCAAGGTCGGGGGGGGGGGTTGCCGCAGCCCCAGCATTTT
TRBV5-3	NA	TRBD1	TRBJ2-1	CASGFEGTGGKFF	TGTGCCAGCGGCTTCGAGGGGACAGGGGGCAAGTTCTTC
TRBV5-1	few	NA	TRBJ1-1	CVSRQGETEAFF	TGCGTCAGCAGGCAGGGAGAGACTGAAGCTTTCTTT
TRBV27	few	NA	TRBJ2-7	CASSLTPGFNEQYF	TGTGCCAGCAGTTTAACCCCGGGTTTCAACGAGCAGTACTTC
TRBV29-1	NA	NA	TRBJ1-4	CSVGTGCTNELLFF	TGCAGCGTTGGTACAGGGTGCACTAATGAATTACTGTTTTTT
TRBV28	many	NA	TRBJ2-3	CASSLRPGSLTDTQYF	TGTGCCAGCAGTCTCCGACCCGGATCTCTCACAGATACGCAGTATTTT
TRBV7-2	many	NA	TRBJ2-5	CASSLVSGGHF	TGTGCCAGCAGCTTAGTTTCAGGGGGGCACTTC
TRBV7-9	many	NA	TRBJ1-2	CASSLVGEDGYTF	TGTGCCAGCAGCTTAGTGGGTGAAGATGGCTACACCTTC
TRBV6-5	NA	NA	TRBJ1-1	CARRPGGVGAEAFF	TGTGCCCGCCGCCCTGGAGGGGTGGGCGCTGAAGCTTTCTTT
TRBV20-1	many	NA	TRBJ1-1	CRGRRGGNTEAFF	TGCAGGGGACGTAGGGGTGGGAACACTGAAGCTTTCTTT
TRBV7-9	many	TRBD2	TRBJ2-2	CASSPLTSGRGTGELFF	TGTGCCAGCAGCCCCCTGACTAGCGGGAGGGGCACCGGGGAGCTGTTTTTT
TRBV13	NA	NA	TRBJ2-5	CASSTGGTEPQYF	TGTGCCAGCAGCACGGGGGGCACGGAGCCCCAGTACTTC
TRBV4-1	NA	TRBD1	TRBJ2-7	CARSQTATGSSYEQYF	TGCGCCCGCAGCCAAACCGCGACAGGGTCCTCCTACGAGCAGTACTTC
TRBV15	many	TRBD1	TRBJ2-2	CATSRYKTGEEELFF	TGTGCCACCAGCAGATACAAGACAGGGGAAGAAGAGCTGTTTTTT
TRBV2	many	NA	TRBJ1-1	CASRPDLNTEAFF	TGTGCCAGCAGACCCGACCTGAACACTGAAGCTTTCTTT
TRBV6-1	many	TRBD2	TRBJ2-7	CASSVRLAGGPLEQYF	TGTGCCAGCAGTGTAAGACTAGCGGGAGGCCCCCTCGAGCAGTACTTC
TRBV9	many	TRBD1	TRBJ2-6	CASSVVGTDSGANVLTF	TGTGCCAGCAGCGTAGTCGGGACAGACTCTGGGGCCAACGTCCTGACTTTC
TRBV19	many	NA	TRBJ2-7	CASSISWDSYEQYF	TGTGCCAGTAGTATCAGCTGGGACTCCTACGAGCAGTACTTC
TRBV7-9	NA	TRBD2	TRBJ2-5	CASSLEISGRQATQYF	TGTGCCAGCAGCTTAGAGATTAGCGGGAGACAAGCGACCCAGTACTTC
TRBV7-9	few	TRBD2	TRBJ2-3	CASSKLAWEDTQYF	TGTGCCAGCAGCAAACTAGCGTGGGAGGATACGCAGTATTTT
TRBV7-2	many	TRBD1	TRBJ1-3	CASSLVGGQVLSGNTIYF	TGTGCCAGCAGCTTAGTAGGGGGACAGGTGCTATCTGGAAACACCATATATTTT
TRBV19	many	NA	TRBJ2-5	CASSNLETQYF	TGTGCCAGTAGCAATTTAGAGACCCAGTACTTC
TRBV14	many	TRBD1	TRBJ2-7	CASSPVGGWSYEQYF	TGTGCCAGCAGTCCGGTAGGGGGCTGGTCCTACGAGCAGTACTTC
TRBV28	few	NA	TRBJ2-7	CASSLLLVGSYERYF	TGTGCCAGCAGTTTATTGCTAGTTGGGTCCTACGAGCGGTACTTC
TRBV30	many	NA	TRBJ2-6	CAWSLGGSAGANVLTF	TGTGCCTGGAGTTTGGGGGGTAGCGCTGGGGCCAACGTCCTGACTTTC
TRBV11-2	many	TRBD2	TRBJ2-3	CASSPTSGGWTDTQYF	TGTGCCAGCAGCCCGACTAGCGGGGGGTGGACAGATACGCAGTATTTT
TRBV10-3	many	NA	TRBJ2-1	CAISESQGTRNEQFF	TGTGCCATCAGTGAGTCTCAGGGAACGAGGAATGAGCAGTTCTTC
TRBV19	NA	NA	TRBJ1-5	CASSIPGRLYQPQHF	TGTGCCAGTAGTATCCCGGGGAGGTTGTACCAGCCCCAGCATTTT
TRBV29-1	medium-sized	TRBD2	TRBJ2-7	CSVEDRKRGYEQYF	TGCAGCGTTGAAGACAGGAAGCGGGGGTACGAGCAGTACTTC
TRBV7-9	NA	NA	TRBJ2-7	CASSFSRAGYEQYF	TGTGCCAGCAGCTTCAGTAGGGCCGGCTACGAGCAGTACTTC
TRBV27	NA	NA	TRBJ2-1	CAAGLRGNEQFF	TGTGCAGCGGGGCTAAGGGGGAATGAGCAGTTCTTC
TRBV7-9	many	NA	TRBJ2-3	CASSPPRGGTDTQYF	TGTGCCAGCAGCCCCCCCCGTGGGGGCACAGATACGCAGTATTTT
TRBV27	many	NA	TRBJ2-5	CASSLIAAQETQYF	TGTGCCAGCAGTTTAATAGCGGCGCAAGAGACCCAGTACTTC
TRBV6-2/TRBV6-3	many	TRBD1	TRBJ2-7	CASSYIARTGSSYEQYF	TGTGCCAGCAGTTATATCGCGAGGACAGGGAGCTCCTACGAGCAGTACTTC
TRBV29-1	many	NA	TRBJ2-3	CSGKRTSNTDTQYF	TGCAGCGGCAAGAGAACTAGTAACACAGATACGCAGTATTTT
TRBV7-6	many	NA	TRBJ1-1	CASSAPRDNTGKNTEAFF	TGTGCCAGCAGCGCGCCTAGGGACAATACAGGGAAGAACACTGAAGCTTTCTTT
TRBV7-9	few	NA	TRBJ2-3	CASSPADGSMDTQYF	TGTGCCAGCAGCCCCGCAGATGGGTCTATGGATACGCAGTATTTT
TRBV18	many	TRBD2	TRBJ2-2	CASSPPGGRTGELFF	TGTGCCAGCTCACCGCCGGGAGGAAGGACCGGGGAGCTGTTTTTT
TRBV20-1	many	NA	TRBJ2-3	CSARWALGLTTDTQYF	TGCAGTGCAAGATGGGCCCTTGGGCTGACCACAGATACGCAGTATTTT
TRBV27	NA	NA	TRBJ2-7	CASSLGQGHEQYF	TGTGCCAGCAGTTTAGGGCAGGGCCACGAGCAGTACTTC
TRBV5-4	many	NA	TRBJ2-3	CASSLSRGLTDTQYF	TGTGCCAGCAGCTTATCACGCGGGCTCACAGATACGCAGTATTTT
TRBV7-9	NA	NA	TRBJ1-4	CASSLTESNEKLFF	TGTGCCAGCAGCCTGACAGAGAGTAATGAAAAACTGTTTTTT
TRBV19	many	NA	TRBJ2-4	CASIDQRNIQYF	TGTGCCAGTATTGACCAAAGAAACATTCAGTACTTC
TRBV7-9	many	NA	TRBJ2-2	CASSSRQALNTGELFF	TGTGCCAGCAGCTCTCGACAGGCTCTGAACACCGGGGAGCTGTTTTTT
TRBV7-9	few	TRBD2	TRBJ2-7	CASSLVGGSYEQYF	TGTGCCAGCAGCTTAGTCGGGGGGTCCTACGAGCAGTACTTC
TRBV7-9	many	TRBD1	TRBJ2-3	CASSPTDRGADTQYF	TGTGCCAGCAGCCCGACGGACAGGGGCGCAGATACGCAGTATTTT
TRBV2	many	NA	TRBJ2-7	CASSGSGGGEQYF	TGTGCCAGCAGTGGGTCAGGTGGCGGCGAGCAGTACTTC
TRBV4-1	many	TRBD2	TRBJ2-7	CASSQGTSRTSYEQYF	TGCGCCAGCAGCCAAGGGACTAGCCGTACCTCCTACGAGCAGTACTTC
TRBV2	few	NA	TRBJ1-2	CASGFDSPVNYGYTF	TGTGCCAGCGGTTTCGACAGCCCCGTTAACTATGGCTACACCTTC
TRBV7-9	many	NA	TRBJ1-1	CASSEINTEAFF	TGTGCCAGCAGCGAAATCAACACTGAAGCTTTCTTT
TRBV19	many	NA	TRBJ2-3	CASDTGGLGDTQYF	TGTGCCAGTGACACAGGCGGACTCGGAGATACGCAGTATTTT
TRBV3-1	many	TRBD1	TRBJ1-2	CASSFNRDRGIYGYTF	TGTGCCAGCAGCTTCAACCGGGACAGGGGAATCTATGGCTACACCTTC
TRBV7-7	many	NA	TRBJ2-3	CASSNLGADTQYF	TGTGCTAGCAGTAATTTAGGTGCAGATACGCAGTATTTT